This T cell receptor (beta chain) appears in the sequencing data of a study of blood T cells in healthy people across ages. A J-beta primer mix and a sample-barcoded 5' primer were used in a second PCR of about 7 to 12 cycles. Via MiXCR, TCRdb re-called the 5' RACE reads, giving one row per CDR3 protein. Among 650,000 to 1,000,000 distinct CDR3 sequences listed, around 36% were seen once. Points from the study as a whole: Observed TCR beta diversity per million T cells went down as age went up. This fall followed a roughly linear course with age.

As for this clonotype: As yet, its antigen is unknown.

Drawing of peripheral blood yielded about 9.8 milliliters from each donor. Germline V lookup: CDR1 MNHNS, CDR2 SASEGT. The CDR3 runs 13 residues. V shed 6 bases, J shed 4 bases, and the junction held 2 bases outside the gene matches. Sequenced input: blood. The gene calls are TRBV6-1 and TRBJ2-5; 10 bases match TRBD2. The receptor comes from a man aged 18 to 30 in good health. CDR3 nucleotide sequence: TGTGCCAGCAGGGTAGCGGGGGGAGAGACCCAGTACTTC. It codes for CASRVAGGETQYF.